These 5 T cell receptor beta chains originate from one sample sequenced in a study of spatial heterogeneity in lung cancer (dated by TCRdb to about 2019). The library came from 5' RACE. The sequencer was a NextSeq 500. Using fastp trimming at Q25 and MiXCR clonotype assembly, TCRdb reanalyzed the public sequencing data and kept in-frame beta chains. Rows are unified per CDR3 protein, each entry keeping the most common DNA and genes. For this sample there are roughly 5,400 distinct CDR3 sequences; around 4% appear just once. Of the sample, around 13% falls within the top ten clones. The time point tag for this specimen amounts to: sample taken at primary tumor resection. Source: normal lung tissue next to the tumor, taken at surgery. The receptors originated from a male donor with early-stage non-small cell lung cancer.

This clonotype was seen ten or more times. The V gene is TRBV10-3, the J gene TRBJ1-2; 7 bases match TRBD1. Germline V gene sequence: CDR1 ENHRY, CDR2 SYGVKD. This CDR3 spans 15 amino acids. The trim removed 5 bases at V and 4 bases at J, leaving 10 bases unmatched. CDR3 nucleotides: TGTGCCATCAGTCGGCTGATGACAGGGCTCTATGGCTACACCTTC. The encoded protein is CAISRLMTGLYGYTF.

There are many counts of this clonotype. The genes are TRBV4-1 and TRBJ2-6; D call uncertain. This CDR3 has 15 amino acids. The V and J ends lost 0 bases and 4 bases respectively, with 7 bases between them. The germline V gene has CDR1 MGHRA and CDR2 YSYEKL. The CDR3 nucleotides are TGCGCCAGCAGCCAAGATTTTGTGGGGGCCAACGTCCTGACTTTC. Its protein is CASSQDFVGANVLTF.

This clonotype was counted a few times. The chain has TRBV29-1 and TRBJ2-3, with TRBD2 matching 8 bases. V shed 4 bases, J shed 4 bases, and the junction held 4 bases outside the gene matches. CDR1 and CDR2 from the germline V gene are SQVTM and ANQGSEA. The CDR3 loop spans 13 amino acids. As DNA, the CDR3 is TGCAGCGTTGGGCCCGGGGGGGCAGATACGCAGTATTTT. Its protein product is CSVGPGGADTQYF.

The table lists this clonotype with many counts. The rearrangement links TRBV12-3 or TRBV12-4 to TRBJ1-5; the D is unclear. The V gene lost 3 bases and the J gene lost 2 bases, with 5 bases spanning the gap. This CDR3 has 13 amino acids. Here the CDR3 DNA reads TGTGCCAGCAGTTTCGTGGGCAATCAGCCCCAGCATTTT. Translation: CASSFVGNQPQHF.

The sample holds many counts of this clonotype. The gene calls are TRBV12-2 and TRBJ1-4; the table's D call, TRBD1, was not checked against the DNA. TRBV12-2 counts as a pseudogene. The CDR3 covers 19 residues. In DNA form, the CDR3 reads TGTGCAAGTCGCCGACTGAAAAACTTCACGACAGGCCTAAATGAAAAACTGTTTTTT. Amino acids: CASRRLKNFTTGLNEKLFF.